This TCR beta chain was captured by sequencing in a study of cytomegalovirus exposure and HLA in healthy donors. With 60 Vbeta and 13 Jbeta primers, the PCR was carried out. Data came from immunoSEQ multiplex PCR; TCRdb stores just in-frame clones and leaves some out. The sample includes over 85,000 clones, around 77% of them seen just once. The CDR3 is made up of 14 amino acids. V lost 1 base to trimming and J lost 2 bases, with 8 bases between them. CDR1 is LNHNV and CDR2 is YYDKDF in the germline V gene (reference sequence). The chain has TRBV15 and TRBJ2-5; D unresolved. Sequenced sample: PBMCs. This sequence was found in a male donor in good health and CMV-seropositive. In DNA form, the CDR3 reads TGTGCCACCAGCAGAGCTCCAGGACAAGAGACCCAGTACTTC. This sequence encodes CATSRAPGQETQYF.